The entry below gives a single TCR beta chain sequence along with its context. No antigen is known for it. The record has no base qualities; no much larger clone is one base away. The germline V gene (reference sequence) provides CDR1 LNHDA and CDR2 SQIVND. Trimmed from V: 3 bases; trimmed from J: 5 bases; junction bases lacking a gene match: 1. Reading from cysteine to phenylalanine, the CDR3 counts 13 amino acids. The DNA shown is the 39-base CDR3, in frame from base 1. The record originates from a study of T cell responses to AZD1222 COVID-19 vaccine (dated by TCRdb to the early 2020s). General notes on the study: Because spike-specific TCR depth and breadth did not differ between the two schedules, AZD1222 recipients who got a second dose at roughly 4 weeks were pooled with those who got a second dose at roughly 12 weeks. TCR sequencing was performed for 233 trial participants, of whom roughly 200 were given two doses of AZD1222 and approximately 26 were given two doses of MenACWY control vaccine. Trial participants were enrolled by age into subgroups of 18-55, 56-69 and 70-plus years, and around 150, 28 and 57 TCR-sequenced participants, respectively, were included in these subgroups.

The CDR3 regions of human TCRbeta chains were subjected to immunosequencing. The paper's processing steps were these. TCRs in the repertoires were compared against a reference library of SARS-CoV-2-specific TCRs that had been generated with the MIRA antigen-specificity platform. Breadth was defined as the fraction of unique TCRs that were SARS-CoV-2-associated, and depth was defined as the fraction of total T cells that were SARS-CoV-2-associated. Using the MIRA data, each spike-specific TCR was assigned both to the spike region to which the TCR was reactive and to a CD4 or CD8 class. Log10-transformed breadth and depth values were compared by one-way ANOVA with Sidak's multiple comparisons tests. In its TCRdb copy, this immuneACCESS table keeps in-frame sequences only and misses some clones. Where compared with another copy, unresolved V genes explain less than half of these, and the others have no known cause. V and J calls and clone size are as listed in that table; D and trimming were resolved from the DNA. A total of over 150,000 clones appear in this sample, about nine tenths of them only once. The ten largest account for 2.6% of the sample.

Reading the label with the study, this specimen's time point is: baseline before first vaccination. Vaccinee samples were obtained from the UK trials COV001 and COV002, which included a single-blind randomized controlled phase 2/3 trial of AZD1222 (ChAdOx1 nCoV-19) in healthy adults. For TCRbeta chain sequencing, PBMC samples from trial participants were taken at day 0 and at day 28 after the second dose. General study outcomes and caveats: Because no day 14 peak-response samples were available, the repertoires could be characterized only after the peak T cell response. The 56-69-year group was small, and its depth increase did not reach significance, likely because of low power. After two AZD1222 doses, both the breadth and the depth of spike-specific TCRs were significantly higher than at day 0 and than in MenACWY recipients. Conclusions about previously exposed vaccinees were limited because only a handful of AZD1222 recipients were SARS-CoV-2 seropositive at baseline. CD4 TCRs associated with the vaccine covered the entire spike protein, and the dominant responses were in regions 160-218 and 743-854. Reportedly, almost half of the unique spike-specific TCRs recognized epitopes lying outside the regions that are mutated in the B.1.351 and B.1.1.7 variants. Most participants were white British and females outnumbered males, and the authors suggested that clonal diversity may have been underestimated.

Here the chain combines TRBV19 and TRBJ1-2; the central 9 bases match TRBD1. Sequences were derived from peripheral blood, sampled on day 0 of AZD1222 vaccination. The TCR was taken from an adult in good health. The CDR3: CASSMDRGYGYTF. The DNA is TGTGCCAGTAGTATGGACAGGGGTTATGGCTACACCTTC.